Presented here are 25 T cell receptor beta chains from one specimen sequenced in a study of T-cell memory formation after mild COVID-19. TCRdb independently ran MiXCR on the 5' RACE reads; one entry per CDR3 protein. The sample carries 200,000 to 250,000 distinct CDR3 sequences, roughly 10% recorded once. The sequenced sample was PBMCs or a T cell subset sorted from them (not recorded which). These receptors originate from a man aged 18 to 30 who had mild COVID-19 (a few samples of this study predate the infection). Cell type and time point are not known.

This clonotype turned up a few times. This chain uses TRBV7-2 with TRBJ2-3; TRBD2 might be the D (5 bases). V lost 7 bases, J lost 2 bases, and 16 bases lay in between. CDR3 length: 15 amino acids. Germline loops: CDR1 SGHTA, CDR2 FQGNSA. DNA of the CDR3: TGTGCCAGCATCAAAATGGCGGGTTTCACAGATACGCAGTATTTT. Translating gives CASIKMAGFTDTQYF.

This clonotype was seen more than once but under ten times. This chain connects TRBV7-2 to TRBJ2-7; possible D gene TRBD2, 5 bases. CDR3 length: 14 residues. Germline V CDR1 and CDR2: SGHTA, FQGNSA. V lost 1 base and J lost 1, with 8 bases in between. This CDR3 is CASSLDGISYEQYF. In DNA, the CDR3 is TGTGCCAGCAGCTTAGACGGGATTTCCTACGAGCAGTACTTC.

At least ten counts were recorded for this clonotype. The chain employs TRBV18 and TRBJ2-7; 9 positions agree with TRBD1. CDR3 size: 15 residues. V shed 3 bases, J shed 1 base, and the junction held 4 bases outside the gene matches. Germline CDR1 reads KGHSH; CDR2 reads LQKENI. The CDR3 region has the DNA TGTGCCAGCTCACCGGACAGGGGACAATCCTACGAGCAGTACGTC. Residues: CASSPDRGQSYEQYV.

This clonotype was counted ten times or more. This chain joins TRBV7-2 and TRBJ2-7; D might be TRBD1 or TRBD2, each matching 5 bases. Germline CDR1 and CDR2: SGHTA and FQGNSA. The CDR3 covers 14 residues. V was clipped by 7 bases and J by 5 bases, with 18 bases between them. The CDR3, as DNA: TGTGCCAGCACCTGGGGACCGTCTAATGACGAGCAGTACTTC. Translation: CASTWGPSNDEQYF.

J is TRBJ1-2 and V is TRBV30; the D is unclear. This CDR3 region has 12 residues. V gave up 1 base and J gave up 8 bases, with 11 bases separating them. CDR1 and CDR2 (germline): GTSNPN, SVGIG (reference sequence). CDR3 amino acids: CAWSAGTGGYTF. In DNA, the CDR3 is TGTGCCTGGAGTGCTGGAACCGGGGGCTACACCTTC.

This clonotype was recorded at least ten times. The chain combines TRBV12-3 or TRBV12-4 with TRBJ2-1; D might be TRBD2 (6 bases). The V end was cut by 8 bases, the J end by 0 bases, with 11 bases between. This CDR3 comprises 14 residues. The chain's CDR3 is CASSPGGSYNEQFF. Here the CDR3 DNA reads TGTGCCAGCTCCCCCGGGGGCTCCTACAATGAGCAGTTCTTC.

V usage is TRBV19 and J usage is TRBJ2-2; a weak D match, TRBD2 (5 bases). The germline gives CDR1 LNHDA, CDR2 SQIVND (reference sequence). Trimming cost V 6 bases and J 6 bases, with 11 bases left between them. The CDR3 extends over 13 amino acids. The CDR3 is CASSMEEAGELFF. CDR3 bases: TGTGCCAGTAGCATGGAGGAGGCCGGGGAGCTGTTTTTT.

This chain connects TRBV20-1 to TRBJ2-3, with 10 positions matching TRBD2. Trimming at V came to 4 bases and at J to 3 bases, leaving 7 bases not matched to a gene. The CDR3 is 15 residues long. Germline V gives CDR1 DFQATT, CDR2 SNEGSKA (reference sequence). This CDR3 is CSANPPSGGTDTQYF. In DNA, the CDR3 is TGCAGTGCTAATCCCCCTAGCGGGGGAACAGATACGCAGTATTTT.

This clonotype has at least ten counts. CDR3 loop: CAITGEQETQYF. DNA of the CDR3: TGTGCCATCACGGGGGAACAAGAGACCCAGTACTTC. This chain links TRBV10-3 with TRBJ2-5, with D tentatively TRBD2 (6 bases). Between the trimmed V and J ends, which lost 7 bases and 2 bases, there was a span of 8 bases. Germline CDR1 reads ENHRY; CDR2 reads SYGVKD. This CDR3 has 12 amino acids.

The chain links TRBV5-4 to TRBJ2-5; D possibly uses TRBD1 or TRBD2 (5 bases each). V was cut by 0 bases and J by 4 bases, with 13 bases left in between. The V gene's germline CDR1 is SGHNT and CDR2 YYREEE (reference sequence). This CDR3 region has 15 residues. DNA for the CDR3: TGTGCCAGCAGCTTGGAAGAGGGGATACGAGAGACCCAGTACTTC. This sequence encodes CASSLEEGIRETQYF.

This chain links TRBV6-5 with TRBJ1-2; unclear D gene. This CDR3 is built from 12 residues. V lost 6 bases and J lost 8, with 13 bases in between. Germline V gives CDR1 MNHEY, CDR2 SVGAGI. CDR3 in amino acids: CASSAGTGGYTF. CDR3 coding DNA: TGTGCCAGCAGCGCCGGCACTGGAGGCTACACCTTC.

The gene calls are TRBV6-2 or TRBV6-3 and TRBJ1-1; D gene unclear. V was trimmed by 6 bases and J by 1 base, leaving 12 bases between them. The CDR3 runs 14 residues. Germline V gene data show CDR1 as MNHEY and CDR2 as SVGEGT. The CDR3 region has the DNA TGTGCCAGCAGCATGGGGAGAGGGAACACTGAAGCTTTCTTT. Translating gives CASSMGRGNTEAFF.

The rearrangement joins TRBV6-2 or TRBV6-3 to TRBJ1-2, with a weak D call TRBD1 (6 bases). Germline CDR1 reads MNHEY; CDR2 reads SVGEGT. The CDR3 loop spans 17 amino acids. V lost 2 bases and J lost 0, with 16 bases in between. CDR3 coding DNA: TGTGCCAGCAGTTACGGAAAGGGACATCTAGCTAACTATGGCTACACCTTC. This translates into CASSYGKGHLANYGYTF.

This clonotype was seen a few times. V and J are TRBV6-2 or TRBV6-3 and TRBJ2-1; TRBD2 matches at 9 bases. The V gene's germline CDR1 is MNHEY and CDR2 SVGEGT. The CDR3 is 16 residues long. J lost 4 bases, V lost 6 bases, and 10 bases had no gene match. CDR3 loop: CASSHLAGRVYNEQFF. CDR3 nucleotide sequence: TGTGCCAGCAGCCACCTAGCGGGGAGGGTATACAATGAGCAGTTCTTC.

The gene calls are TRBV9 and TRBJ1-1; 7 bases are a match to TRBD1. Trimming removed 2 bases from V and 4 bases from J; junction bases left unmatched: 5. Germline lookup yields CDR1 SGDLS and CDR2 YYNGEE. The CDR3 totals 14 residues. The DNA for the CDR3 is TGTGCCAGCAGCGTGACAGGGTGGACCACTGAAGCTTTCTTT. It translates to CASSVTGWTTEAFF.

This clonotype has just a few counts. For the CDR3, the DNA is TGTGCCAGCAGTACAACCGGGACAGGGCGAACCTACGAGCAGTACGTC. It codes for CASSTTGTGRTYEQYV. This rearrangement joins TRBV28 to TRBJ2-7; 9 bases match TRBD1. The CDR3 has 16 residues. Looked up from germline, CDR1 is MDHEN and CDR2 is SYDVKM. V trimming: 5 bases; J trimming: 2 bases; junction bases outside the gene matches: 10.

This clonotype was seen only a few times. CDR3 sequence (DNA): TGTGCCAGCAGTGACCCCCTCGGACAGGTTCGAGGGATGAACACTGAAGCTTTCTTT. Translated: CASSDPLGQVRGMNTEAFF. The chain links TRBV2 to TRBJ1-1; 7 bases are shared with TRBD1. Germline V CDR1 and CDR2: SNHLY, FYNNEI. The CDR3 contains 19 residues. With 3 bases clipped from V and 0 bases from J, the junction kept 16 bases outside the gene matches.

This clonotype has just a few counts. The V call is TRBV7-8, the J call TRBJ1-4; D gene ambiguous. The CDR3 runs to 14 residues. The germline V gene has CDR1 SGHVS and CDR2 FQNEAQ. Trimming took 4 bases from V and 4 from J, leaving 10 bases between them. In nucleotides, the CDR3 is TGTGCCAGCAGCTCGAAACAGAATAATGAAAAACTGTTTTTT. This encodes CASSSKQNNEKLFF.

The rearrangement links TRBV5-1 to TRBJ1-2; no definite D call. CDR1 SGHRS and CDR2 YFSETQ come from the germline V gene. This CDR3 comprises 13 residues. Trimming cost V 5 bases and J 0 bases, with 8 bases left between them. DNA for the CDR3: TGCGCCAGCAGACCCGGGACTAACTATGGCTACACCTTC. It codes for CASRPGTNYGYTF.

This clonotype was counted between two and nine times. The chain recombines TRBV11-2 with TRBJ2-1; weak D call: TRBD1 (6 bases). Trimming shortened V by 2 bases and J by 15 bases, and 11 bases separated the two germline ends. From germline, CDR1 is SGHAT and CDR2 FQNNGV. The CDR3 spans 11 residues. The CDR3 DNA is TGTGCCAGCAGCTTAAACAGGGTCGTGTTCTTC. This gives the protein CASSLNRVVFF. The variable domain in full, with the rest retrieved from reference TRBV11-2 and TRBJ2-1, is EAGVAQSPRYKIIEKRQSVAFWCNPISGHATLYWYQQILGQGPKLLIQFQNNGVVDDSQLPKDRFSAERLKGVDSTLKIQPAKLEDSAVYLCASSLNRVVFFGPGTRLTVL.

Ten or more counts support this clonotype. V and J are TRBV7-2 and TRBJ2-1, with D perhaps TRBD2 (6 bases). V was trimmed by 8 bases and J by 7 bases, leaving 18 bases between them. The CDR3 totals 14 residues. Germline loops: CDR1 SGHTA, CDR2 FQGNSA. CDR3 loop: CASRQGLEGNEQFF. DNA for the CDR3: TGTGCCAGCCGTCAGGGACTGGAGGGGAATGAGCAGTTCTTC.

The V and J genes are TRBV18 and TRBJ2-5; 7 nucleotides match TRBD1. J lost 5 bases, V lost 1 base, and 4 bases had no gene match. This CDR3 is built from 14 residues. Germline loops: CDR1 KGHSH, CDR2 LQKENI. In DNA form, the CDR3 reads TGTGCCAGCTCACCACAGGGGGCGGCGGAGACCCAGTACTTC. It codes for CASSPQGAAETQYF.

V usage is TRBV10-3 and J usage is TRBJ1-2; TRBD1 matches 8 bases. The CDR3 is 12 amino acids. With 6 bases clipped from V and 7 bases from J, the junction kept 4 bases outside the gene matches. CDR1 and CDR2 (germline): ENHRY, SYGVKD. The CDR3 DNA follows: TGTGCCATCAGCTTCCAGGGGGCTGGCTACACCTTC. Residues: CAISFQGAGYTF.

V and J are TRBV18 and TRBJ1-1, with 8 bases identical to TRBD1. This CDR3 is 16 amino acids long. V was pared by 3 bases and J by 4 bases, with 10 bases of the junction left unmatched. Per germline, CDR1 KGHSH and CDR2 LQKENI. The CDR3 coding sequence is TGTGCCAGCTCACCCAACCGTCAGGGGGCGAGCACTGAAGCTTTCTTT. This encodes CASSPNRQGASTEAFF.

This clonotype was seen a few times. V is TRBV5-1 and J is TRBJ1-1; D is unclear. Germline V gene data show CDR1 as SGHRS and CDR2 as YFSETQ. Trimming removed 2 bases from V and 7 bases from J, with 24 bases in between. The CDR3 is 17 amino acids. CDR3 coding DNA: TGCGCCAGCAGCTTAAATCGACAATTCCGCGGAGGCGGTGAAGCTTTCTTT. Translating gives CASSLNRQFRGGGEAFF.